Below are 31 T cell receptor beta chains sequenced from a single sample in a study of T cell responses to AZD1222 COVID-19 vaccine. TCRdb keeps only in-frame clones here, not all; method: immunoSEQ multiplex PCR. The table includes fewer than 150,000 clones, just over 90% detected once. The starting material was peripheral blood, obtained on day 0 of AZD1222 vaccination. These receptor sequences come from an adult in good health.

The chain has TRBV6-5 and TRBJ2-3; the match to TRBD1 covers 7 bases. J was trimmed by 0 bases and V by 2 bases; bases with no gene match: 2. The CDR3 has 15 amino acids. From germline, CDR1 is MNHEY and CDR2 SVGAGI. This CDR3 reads CASSYTGVSTDTQYF. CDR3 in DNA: TGTGCCAGCAGTTACACAGGGGTCAGCACAGATACGCAGTATTTT.

The CDR3 sequence is CASSQDHLAGGTGELFF. Written as DNA, the CDR3 is TGTGCCAGCAGCCAAGATCATCTAGCGGGGGGTACCGGGGAGCTGTTTTTT. The chain joins TRBV4-2 to TRBJ2-2; 11 nucleotides align to TRBD2. The germline gives CDR1 LGHNA, CDR2 YNFKEQ. The ends lost 0 bases at V and 5 bases at J; junction bases unmatched: 5. This CDR3 region has 17 residues.

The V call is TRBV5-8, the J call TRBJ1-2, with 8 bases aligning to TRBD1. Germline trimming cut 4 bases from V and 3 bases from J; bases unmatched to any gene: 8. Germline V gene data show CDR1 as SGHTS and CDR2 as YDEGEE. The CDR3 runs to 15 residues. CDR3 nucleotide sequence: TGTGCCAGCAGCCCAACAGGGGGAAGGGACTATGGCTACACCTTC. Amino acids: CASSPTGGRDYGYTF.

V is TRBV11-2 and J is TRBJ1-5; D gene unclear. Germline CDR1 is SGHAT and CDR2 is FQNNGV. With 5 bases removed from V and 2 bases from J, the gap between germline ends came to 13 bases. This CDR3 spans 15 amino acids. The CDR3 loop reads CASSRFSRGNQPQHF. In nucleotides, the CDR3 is TGTGCCAGCAGCCGGTTCAGCCGGGGCAATCAGCCCCAGCATTTT.

The CDR3 sequence is CASSQLLAGGTDTQYF. CDR3 bases: TGTGCCAGCAGCCAGCTATTAGCGGGAGGCACAGATACGCAGTATTTT. The chain has TRBV3-1 (or the pseudogene TRBV3-2) and TRBJ2-3, with TRBD2 matching over 9 bases. The V gene's germline CDR1 is LGHDT and CDR2 YNNKEL (reference sequence). This CDR3 spans 16 amino acids. With 3 bases clipped from V and 1 base from J, the junction kept 5 bases outside the gene matches.

The CDR3 DNA reads TGCGCCAGCAGCTTGGGGTCGGGGAGCACAGATACGCAGTATTTT. Amino acids: CASSLGSGSTDTQYF. The chain couples TRBV5-1 to TRBJ2-3; tentative D call: TRBD2 (5 bases). The V gene's germline CDR1 is SGHRS and CDR2 YFSETQ. The CDR3 runs 15 residues. The V end was cut by 0 bases, the J end by 0 bases, with 8 bases between. The complete variable domain, with remaining parts taken from reference TRBV5-1 and TRBJ2-3, reads KAGVTQTPRYLIKTRGQQVTLSCSPISGHRSVSWYQQTPGQGLQFLFEYFSETQRNKGNFPGRFSGRQFSNSRSEMNVSTLELGDSALYLCASSLGSGSTDTQYFGPGTRLTVL.

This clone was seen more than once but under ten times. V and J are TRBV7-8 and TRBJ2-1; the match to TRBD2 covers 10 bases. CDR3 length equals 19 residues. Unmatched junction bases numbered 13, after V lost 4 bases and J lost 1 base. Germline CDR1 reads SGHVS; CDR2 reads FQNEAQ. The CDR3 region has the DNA TGTGCCAGCAGCTACCCTTTGAGCGGGGGGGCCACATCCTACAATGAGCAGTTCTTC. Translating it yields CASSYPLSGGATSYNEQFF.

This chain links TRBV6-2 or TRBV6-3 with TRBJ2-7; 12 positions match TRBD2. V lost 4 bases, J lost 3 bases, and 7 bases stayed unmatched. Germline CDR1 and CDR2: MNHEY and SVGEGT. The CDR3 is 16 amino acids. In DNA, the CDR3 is TGTGCCAGCAGTTCACCTCTAGCGGGAGGGATCTACGAGCAGTACTTC. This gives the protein CASSSPLAGGIYEQYF.

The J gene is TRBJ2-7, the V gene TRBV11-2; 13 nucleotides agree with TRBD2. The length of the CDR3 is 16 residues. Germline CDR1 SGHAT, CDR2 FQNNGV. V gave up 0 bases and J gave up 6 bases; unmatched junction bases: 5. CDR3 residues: CASSLDLLAGGSEQYF. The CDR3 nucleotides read TGTGCCAGCAGCTTAGATCTACTAGCGGGAGGGAGCGAGCAGTACTTC.

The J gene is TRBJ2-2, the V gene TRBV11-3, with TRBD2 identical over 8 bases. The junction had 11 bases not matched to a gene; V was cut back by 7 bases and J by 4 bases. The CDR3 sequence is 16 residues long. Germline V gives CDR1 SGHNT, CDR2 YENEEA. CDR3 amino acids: CASTPVAREGTGELFF. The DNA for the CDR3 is TGTGCCAGCACCCCGGTAGCACGGGAGGGCACCGGGGAGCTGTTTTTT. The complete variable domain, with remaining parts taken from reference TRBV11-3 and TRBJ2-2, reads EAGVVQSPRYKIIEKKQPVAFWCNPISGHNTLYWYLQNLGQGPELLIRYENEEAVDDSQLPKDRFSAERLKGVDSTLKIQPAELGDSAVYLCASTPVAREGTGELFFGEGSRLTVL.

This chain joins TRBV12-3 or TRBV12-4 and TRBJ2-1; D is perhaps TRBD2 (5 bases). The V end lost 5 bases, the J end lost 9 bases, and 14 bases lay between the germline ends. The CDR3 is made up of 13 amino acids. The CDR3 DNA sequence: TGTGCCAGCAGTACATTACTCCGGGGTGAGCAGTTCTTC. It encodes CASSTLLRGEQFF.

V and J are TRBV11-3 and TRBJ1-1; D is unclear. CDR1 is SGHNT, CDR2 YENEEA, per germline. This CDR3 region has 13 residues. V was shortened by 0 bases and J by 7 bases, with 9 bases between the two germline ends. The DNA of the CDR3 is TGTGCCAGCAGCTTAGATAGGGAGAGTGAAGCTTTCTTT. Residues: CASSLDRESEAFF.

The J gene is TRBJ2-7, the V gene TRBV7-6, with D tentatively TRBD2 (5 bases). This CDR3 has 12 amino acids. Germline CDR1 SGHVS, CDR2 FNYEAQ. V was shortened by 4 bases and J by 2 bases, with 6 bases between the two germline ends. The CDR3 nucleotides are TGTGCCAGCAGCTCGGGAACCTACGAGCAGTACTTC. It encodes CASSSGTYEQYF. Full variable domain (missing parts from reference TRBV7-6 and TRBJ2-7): GAGVSQSPRYKVTKRGQDVALRCDPISGHVSLYWYRQALGQGPEFLTYFNYEAQQDKSGLPNDRFSAERPEGSISTLTIQRTEQRDSAMYRCASSSGTYEQYFGPGTRLTVT.

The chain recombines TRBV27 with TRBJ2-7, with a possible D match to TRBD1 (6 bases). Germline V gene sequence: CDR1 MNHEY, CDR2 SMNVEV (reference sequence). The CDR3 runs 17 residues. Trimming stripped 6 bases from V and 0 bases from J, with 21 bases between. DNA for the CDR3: TGTGCCAGCAGGGGCAGGGGTGTCTCGATGAGCTCCTACGAGCAGTACTTC. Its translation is CASRGRGVSMSSYEQYF.

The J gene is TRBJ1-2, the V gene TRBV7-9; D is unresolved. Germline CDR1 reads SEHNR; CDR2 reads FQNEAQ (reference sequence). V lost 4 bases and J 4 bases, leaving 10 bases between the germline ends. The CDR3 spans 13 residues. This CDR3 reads CASSSVNGYGYTF. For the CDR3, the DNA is TGTGCCAGCAGCTCCGTCAACGGCTATGGCTACACCTTC.

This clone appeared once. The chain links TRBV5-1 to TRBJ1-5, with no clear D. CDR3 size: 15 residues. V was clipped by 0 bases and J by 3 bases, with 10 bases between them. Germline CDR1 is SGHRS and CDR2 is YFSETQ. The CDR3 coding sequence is TGCGCCAGCAGCTTGGCCGGGGTGAACAATCAGCCCCAGCATTTT. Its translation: CASSLAGVNNQPQHF.

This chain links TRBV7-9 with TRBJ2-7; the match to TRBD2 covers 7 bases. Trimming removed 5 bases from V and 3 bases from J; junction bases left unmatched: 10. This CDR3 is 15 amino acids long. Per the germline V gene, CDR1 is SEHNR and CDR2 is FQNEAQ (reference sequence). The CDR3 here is CASSPSGRVLYEQYF. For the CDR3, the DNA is TGTGCCAGCAGCCCCTCAGGGAGGGTCCTCTACGAGCAGTACTTC.

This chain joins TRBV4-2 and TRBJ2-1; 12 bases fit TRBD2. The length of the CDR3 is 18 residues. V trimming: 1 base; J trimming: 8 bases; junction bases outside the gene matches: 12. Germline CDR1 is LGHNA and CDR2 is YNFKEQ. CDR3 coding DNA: TGTGCCAGCAGCCAAGGGCTAGCGGGAGGGCCCTACCGGGATGAGCAGTTCTTC. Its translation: CASSQGLAGGPYRDEQFF.

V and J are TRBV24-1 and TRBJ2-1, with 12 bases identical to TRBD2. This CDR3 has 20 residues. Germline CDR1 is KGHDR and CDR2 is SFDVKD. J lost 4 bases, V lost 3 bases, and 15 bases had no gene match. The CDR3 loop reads CATSDNLGTSGLINYNEQFF. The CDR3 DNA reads TGTGCCACCAGTGATAATTTAGGGACTAGCGGGTTAATCAATTACAATGAGCAGTTCTTC.

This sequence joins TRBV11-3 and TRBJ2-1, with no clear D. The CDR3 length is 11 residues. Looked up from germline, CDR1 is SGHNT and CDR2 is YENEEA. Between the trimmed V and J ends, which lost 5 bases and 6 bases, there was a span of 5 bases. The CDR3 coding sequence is TGTGCCAGCAGCATATTCAATGAGCAGTTCTTC. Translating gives CASSIFNEQFF. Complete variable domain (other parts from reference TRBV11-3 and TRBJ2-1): EAGVVQSPRYKIIEKKQPVAFWCNPISGHNTLYWYLQNLGQGPELLIRYENEEAVDDSQLPKDRFSAERLKGVDSTLKIQPAELGDSAVYLCASSIFNEQFFGPGTRLTVL.

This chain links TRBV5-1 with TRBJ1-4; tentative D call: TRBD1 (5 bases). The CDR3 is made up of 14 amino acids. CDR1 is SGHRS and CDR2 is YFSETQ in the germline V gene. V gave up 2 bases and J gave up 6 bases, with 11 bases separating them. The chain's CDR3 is CASSFGAGDEKLFF. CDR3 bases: TGCGCCAGCAGCTTTGGGGCCGGGGATGAAAAACTGTTTTTT.

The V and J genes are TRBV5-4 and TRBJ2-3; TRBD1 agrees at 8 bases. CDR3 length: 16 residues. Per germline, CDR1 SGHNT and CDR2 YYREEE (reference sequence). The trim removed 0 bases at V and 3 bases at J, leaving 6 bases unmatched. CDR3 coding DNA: TGTGCCAGCAGCTTGGCTTCGGACAGGGTAACAGATACGCAGTATTTT. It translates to CASSLASDRVTDTQYF. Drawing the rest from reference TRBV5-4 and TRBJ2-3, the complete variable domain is ETGVTQSPTHLIKTRGQQVTLRCSSQSGHNTVSWYQQALGQGPQFIFQYYREEENGRGNFPPRFSGLQFPNYSSELNVNALELDDSALYLCASSLASDRVTDTQYFGPGTRLTVL.

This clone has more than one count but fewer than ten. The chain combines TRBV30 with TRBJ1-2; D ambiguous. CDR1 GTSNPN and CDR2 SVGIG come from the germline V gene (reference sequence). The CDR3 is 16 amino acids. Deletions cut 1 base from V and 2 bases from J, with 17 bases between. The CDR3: CAWSEGHPLLNYGYTF. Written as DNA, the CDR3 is TGTGCCTGGAGTGAAGGGCACCCGCTCCTCAACTATGGCTACACCTTC.

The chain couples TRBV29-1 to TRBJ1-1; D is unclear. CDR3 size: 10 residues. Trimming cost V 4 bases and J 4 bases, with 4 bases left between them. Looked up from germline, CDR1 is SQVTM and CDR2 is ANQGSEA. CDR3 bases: TGCAGCGTTGCTGGCACTGAAGCTTTCTTT. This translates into CSVAGTEAFF.

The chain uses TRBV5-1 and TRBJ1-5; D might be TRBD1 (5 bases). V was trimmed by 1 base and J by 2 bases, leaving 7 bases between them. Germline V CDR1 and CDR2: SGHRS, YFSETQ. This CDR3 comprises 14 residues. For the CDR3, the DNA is TGCGCCAGCAGCTTGTCGGGGGGCAATCAGCCCCAGCATTTT. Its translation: CASSLSGGNQPQHF.

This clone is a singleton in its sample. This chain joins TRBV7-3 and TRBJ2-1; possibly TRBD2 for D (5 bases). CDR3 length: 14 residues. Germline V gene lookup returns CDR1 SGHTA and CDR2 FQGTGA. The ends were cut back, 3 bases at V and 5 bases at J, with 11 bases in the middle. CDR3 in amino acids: CASSFGLLNNEQFF. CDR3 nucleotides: TGTGCCAGCAGCTTTGGACTGCTGAACAATGAGCAGTTCTTC.

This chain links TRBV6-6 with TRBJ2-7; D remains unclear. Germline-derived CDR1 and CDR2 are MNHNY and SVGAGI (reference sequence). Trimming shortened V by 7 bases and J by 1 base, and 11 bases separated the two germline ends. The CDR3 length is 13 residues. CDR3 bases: TGTGCCAGCAACCCCGACATTTCCTACGAGCAGTACTTC. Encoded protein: CASNPDISYEQYF.

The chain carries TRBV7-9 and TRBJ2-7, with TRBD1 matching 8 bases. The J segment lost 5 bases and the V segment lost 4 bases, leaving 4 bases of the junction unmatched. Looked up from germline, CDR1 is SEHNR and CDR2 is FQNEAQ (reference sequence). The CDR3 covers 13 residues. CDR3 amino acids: CASSSDRDHEQYF. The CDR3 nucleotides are TGTGCCAGCAGCTCGGACAGGGACCACGAGCAGTACTTC.

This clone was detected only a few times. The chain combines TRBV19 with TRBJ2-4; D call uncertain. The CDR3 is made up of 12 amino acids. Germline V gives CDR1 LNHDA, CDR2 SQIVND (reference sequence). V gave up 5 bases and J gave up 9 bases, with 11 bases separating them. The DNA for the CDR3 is TGTGCCAGTAGTGCCGGCGTGACCATTCAGTACTTC. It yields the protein CASSAGVTIQYF.

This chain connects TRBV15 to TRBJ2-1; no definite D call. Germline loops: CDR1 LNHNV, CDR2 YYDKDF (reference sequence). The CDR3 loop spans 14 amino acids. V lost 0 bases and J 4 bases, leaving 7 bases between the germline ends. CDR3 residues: CATSRDPEYNEQFF. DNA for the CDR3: TGTGCCACCAGCAGAGACCCGGAGTACAATGAGCAGTTCTTC.

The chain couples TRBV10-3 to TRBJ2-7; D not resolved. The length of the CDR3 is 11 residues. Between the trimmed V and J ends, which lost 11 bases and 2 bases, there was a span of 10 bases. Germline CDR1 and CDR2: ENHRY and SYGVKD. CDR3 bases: TGTGCCGCCGGTTTCGCCTACGAGCAGTACTTC. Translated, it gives CAAGFAYEQYF.